The clone carrying this TCR beta chain was seen many times. Its antigen is still unknown. A process of 5'RACE template switching, which added a universal primer site and UMIs, was used to make TCR cDNA. Each CDR3 protein is one row after TCRdb ran MiXCR on the 5' RACE reads. The table has 620,000 or so distinct CDR3 sequences, 9% to 15% seen once. CDR1 SGHDN and CDR2 FVKESK come from the germline V gene. V was trimmed by 0 bases and J by 8 bases, leaving 4 bases between them. This CDR3 is built from 11 residues. The source of the sample is a study of T cells after yellow fever vaccination. Study-wide findings and caveats: Clones from primary vaccination mostly reappeared after the booster (about 97% CD4, just over 85% CD8).

This clonotype originated in a man aged 25 to 40 who received the YFV17D yellow fever vaccine. This chain links TRBV14 with TRBJ1-2, with D uncertain. The sample was PBMCs, taken on the day of the yellow fever booster vaccination. This CDR3 reads CASSQDSGYTF. CDR3 sequence (DNA): TGTGCCAGCAGCCAAGATTCCGGCTACACCTTC.